A single sample gave rise to the 30 T cell receptor beta chains below, sequenced in a study of T cell responses to AZD1222 COVID-19 vaccine (dated by TCRdb to the early 2020s). Reading the label with the study, this specimen's time point is: about 28 days (+/-7) after the second vaccine dose. The library came from the immunoSEQ multiplex PCR assay. In its TCRdb copy, this immuneACCESS table keeps in-frame sequences only and misses some clones. Where compared with another copy, unresolved V genes explain less than half of these, and the others have no known cause. The sample table holds 100,000 to 150,000 clones, of which approximately 85% were seen once. The ten largest clones add up to around 4.4% of the sample. Sequencing used peripheral blood, obtained 28 days after the second AZD1222 dose. These receptor sequences come from an adult who received the AZD1222 COVID-19 vaccine.

V is TRBV5-4 and J is TRBJ1-2, with D maybe TRBD1 (5 bases). CDR3 length equals 14 residues. Trimming took 3 bases from V and 0 from J, leaving 9 bases between them. Germline V gene data show CDR1 as SGHNT and CDR2 as YYREEE (reference sequence). CDR3 sequence: CASSSDNTNYGYTF. DNA for the CDR3: TGTGCCAGCAGCTCGGACAACACTAACTATGGCTACACCTTC.

This rearrangement joins TRBV11-2 to TRBJ2-3; D gene uncertain. V gave up 5 bases and J gave up 6 bases, with 21 bases separating them. In germline, CDR1 is SGHAT, CDR2 FQNNGV. The CDR3 sequence is 16 residues long. CDR3 sequence reads: CASSPQYPHLGDTQYF. CDR3 in DNA: TGTGCCAGCAGCCCCCAATATCCCCACCTCGGGGATACGCAGTATTTT.

The J gene is TRBJ2-7, the V gene TRBV12-3 or TRBV12-4; D is unresolved. V was shortened by 6 bases and J by 2 bases, with 8 bases between the two germline ends. CDR3 length: 12 amino acids. CDR3 region: CASRTPPYEQYF. In DNA, the CDR3 is TGTGCCAGCAGAACACCGCCCTACGAGCAGTACTTC.

The count of this clone is one. V usage is TRBV6-5 and J usage is TRBJ1-2, with 10 nucleotides matching TRBD1. Per the germline V gene, CDR1 is MNHEY and CDR2 is SVGAGI. The CDR3 consists of 13 residues. V was clipped by 5 bases and J by 8 bases; unmatched bases: 5. The CDR3 protein is CASSRQGAAGYTF. The CDR3 region has the DNA TGTGCCAGCAGTCGACAGGGGGCGGCCGGCTACACCTTC.

The CDR3 DNA reads TGTGCCTGGGAGACAGGGGGCCGAGCTTTCTTT. This sequence encodes CAWETGGRAFF. V usage is TRBV30 and J usage is TRBJ1-1; 10 bases align to TRBD1. With V trimmed by 5 bases and J by 10 bases, 4 bases remained unmatched. Germline V gives CDR1 GTSNPN, CDR2 SVGIG (reference sequence). This CDR3 has 11 amino acids. The entire variable domain, with the rest obtained from reference TRBV30 and TRBJ1-1, is as follows: SQTIHQWPATLVQPVGSPLSLECTVEGTSNPNLYWYRQAAGRGLQLLFYSVGIGQISSEVPQNLSASRPQDRQFILSSKKLLLSDSGFYLCAWETGGRAFFGQGTRLTVV.

This clone was picked up one time. This chain uses TRBV29-1 with TRBJ1-4, with 7 bases aligning to TRBD1. This CDR3 has 16 residues. The germline gives CDR1 SQVTM, CDR2 ANQGSEA. V was clipped by 3 bases and J by 0 bases; unmatched bases: 7. CDR3 sequence (DNA): TGCAGCGTTGAGTACCGGGACAGTGCAACTAATGAAAAACTGTTTTTT. This encodes CSVEYRDSATNEKLFF.

The chain uses TRBV6-5 and TRBJ2-2; D possibly corresponds to TRBD2 (6 bases). Trimming took 6 bases from V and 1 from J, leaving 12 bases between them. Germline CDR1 reads MNHEY; CDR2 reads SVGAGI. This CDR3 region has 15 residues. The CDR3 protein is CASSEGTLNTGELFF. The DNA for the CDR3 is TGTGCCAGCAGCGAGGGGACTCTGAACACCGGGGAGCTGTTTTTT.

The CDR3, as DNA: TGTGCCAGCAGCCTATGGACTAGCGGGGAAATACAAGAGACCCAGTACTTC. It yields the protein CASSLWTSGEIQETQYF. The rearrangement joins TRBV28 to TRBJ2-5; 12 nucleotides align to TRBD2. The germline V gene encodes CDR1 MDHEN and CDR2 SYDVKM. CDR3 size: 17 residues. V lost 6 bases and J lost 2; bases outside the gene matches: 10.

V gene TRBV7-2 combines with J gene TRBJ2-7, with 10 bases aligning to TRBD2. Trimming at V came to 6 bases and at J to 0 bases, leaving 5 bases not matched to a gene. This CDR3 contains 15 residues. CDR1 and CDR2 (germline): SGHTA, FQGNSA. The CDR3 coding sequence is TGTGCCAGCAGAGCTAGCGGGGGCCCCTCCTACGAGCAGTACTTC. Amino acid sequence: CASRASGGPSYEQYF.

The chain combines TRBV18 with TRBJ2-2; D not certain. Trimming left V 0 bases short and J 4 bases short, with 12 bases between. CDR3 length: 16 amino acids. Germline loops: CDR1 KGHSH, CDR2 LQKENI. CDR3 nucleotides: TGTGCCAGCTCACCACCGCAGAGAATGGTCACCGGGGAGCTGTTTTTT. Translating it yields CASSPPQRMVTGELFF.

The V gene is TRBV6-5, the J gene TRBJ1-6; D possibly corresponds to TRBD1 (6 bases). This CDR3 has 15 amino acids. Germline assignment: CDR1 MNHEY and CDR2 SVGAGI. V was pared by 6 bases and J by 7 bases, with 16 bases between. The CDR3 sequence is CASREGEVENSPLHF. CDR3 DNA: TGTGCCAGCAGGGAGGGGGAGGTGGAGAATTCACCCCTCCACTTT.

V and J are TRBV10-3 and TRBJ2-1; D may be TRBD1 (5 bases). In germline, CDR1 is ENHRY, CDR2 SYGVKD. The CDR3 is 17 residues long. V was pared by 0 bases and J by 4 bases, with 16 bases between. In DNA, the CDR3 is TGTGCCATCAGTGAGTCGACTCAGGGCTCCCGATACAATGAGCAGTTCTTC. It is translated as CAISESTQGSRYNEQFF.

V and J are TRBV15 and TRBJ1-1, with 7 positions matching TRBD1. The germline V gene has CDR1 LNHNV and CDR2 YYDKDF (reference sequence). CDR3 size: 15 residues. Trimming at V came to 5 bases and at J to 1 base, leaving 7 bases not matched to a gene. Written as DNA, the CDR3 is TGTGCCACCAGCCACTCGCGGACAGGGAACACTGAAGCTTTCTTT. Its translation is CATSHSRTGNTEAFF.

The chain employs TRBV2 and TRBJ2-3, with D perhaps TRBD1 (5 bases). The germline CDR1 and CDR2 sequences are SNHLY and FYNNEI. V lost 6 bases and J 0 bases, leaving 16 bases between the germline ends. This CDR3 comprises 16 residues. The CDR3 spells CASRPPYRTSTDTQYF. CDR3 DNA: TGTGCCAGCAGGCCCCCCTACAGGACCAGCACAGATACGCAGTATTTT.

This clone was found a few times. The chain links TRBV6-6 to TRBJ1-6; 9 bases agree with TRBD1. The CDR3 sequence is 17 residues long. Per the germline V gene, CDR1 is MNHNY and CDR2 is SVGAGI (reference sequence). V lost 5 bases to trimming and J lost 5 bases; unmatched junction nucleotides: 10. The CDR3 loop reads CASSQPQGARDNSPLHF. The DNA for the CDR3 is TGTGCCAGCAGTCAGCCACAGGGGGCGAGGGATAATTCACCCCTCCACTTT.

This sequence joins TRBV5-1 and TRBJ2-5, with 8 positions matching TRBD2. The junction had 1 base not matched to a gene; V was cut back by 4 bases and J by 2 bases. Germline V CDR1 and CDR2: SGHRS, YFSETQ. The CDR3 is 13 residues long. The CDR3 loop reads CASSRGGQETQYF. In DNA, the CDR3 is TGCGCCAGCAGCCGGGGGGGTCAAGAGACCCAGTACTTC.

This chain joins TRBV28 and TRBJ2-7; TRBD1 matches 12 bases. This CDR3 spans 17 amino acids. J was trimmed by 4 bases and V by 2 bases; bases with no gene match: 9. Germline loops: CDR1 MDHEN, CDR2 SYDVKM. The CDR3 protein is CASSLGRGQGAAYEQYF. CDR3 nucleotide sequence: TGTGCCAGCAGTTTAGGCCGGGGACAGGGGGCAGCATACGAGCAGTACTTC.

The V and J genes are TRBV30 and TRBJ1-1; no clear D gene. CDR1 and CDR2 (germline): GTSNPN, SVGIG (reference sequence). The V end was cut by 2 bases, the J end by 0 bases, with 13 bases between. The length of the CDR3 is 15 residues. The CDR3 is CAWSPQRRVNTEAFF. As DNA, the CDR3 is TGTGCCTGGAGTCCTCAACGACGGGTGAACACTGAAGCTTTCTTT.

The chain employs TRBV4-2 and TRBJ1-3, with D hard to call. V shed 0 bases and J shed 0 bases, with 6 bases lying between them. Germline CDR1 is LGHNA and CDR2 is YNFKEQ. This CDR3 spans 15 amino acids. The DNA for the CDR3 is TGTGCCAGCAGCCAAGACAGGCTCTCTGGAAACACCATATATTTT. Protein sequence: CASSQDRLSGNTIYF.

This clone showed up just a few times. The chain has TRBV27 and TRBJ1-5; D unresolved. Between the trimmed V and J ends, which lost 5 bases and 4 bases, there was a span of 12 bases. From germline, CDR1 is MNHEY and CDR2 SMNVEV (reference sequence). CDR3 length: 14 residues. This CDR3 reads CASSTLGGNQPQHF. The CDR3 nucleotides read TGTGCCAGCAGTACCCTAGGCGGTAATCAGCCCCAGCATTTT.

The rearrangement joins TRBV7-9 to TRBJ2-2, with TRBD1 identical over 7 bases. Trimming at V came to 3 bases and at J to 0 bases, leaving 4 bases not matched to a gene. CDR3 size: 16 residues. From germline, CDR1 is SEHNR and CDR2 FQNEAQ (reference sequence). CDR3 region: CASSLPGTANTGELFF. The DNA of the CDR3 is TGTGCCAGCAGCTTGCCCGGGACAGCGAACACCGGGGAGCTGTTTTTT.

This clone has more than one count but fewer than ten. The CDR3, as DNA: TGTGCCAGCAGCCAGGACAGGGGAGACACCGGGGAGCTGTTTTTT. Its translation is CASSQDRGDTGELFF. The chain recombines TRBV7-7 with TRBJ2-2, with 9 nucleotides matching TRBD1. Germline V CDR1 and CDR2: SSHAT, FNYEAQ (reference sequence). Unmatched junction bases numbered 4, after V lost 5 bases and J lost 3 bases. The CDR3 loop spans 15 amino acids.

The chain carries TRBV6-4 and TRBJ1-5; D not resolved. Germline V CDR1 and CDR2: MRHNA, SNTAGT. The germline V and J ends were trimmed by 8 bases and 9 bases, with 11 bases remaining between them. The CDR3 covers 11 residues. In nucleotides, the CDR3 is TGTGCCAGCGGGATCGGGTGGCCCCAGCATTTT. Encoded protein: CASGIGWPQHF.

This chain uses TRBV24-1 with TRBJ1-4; TRBD1 agrees at 7 bases. Germline V gene sequence: CDR1 KGHDR, CDR2 SFDVKD. The length of the CDR3 is 14 residues. Unmatched junction bases numbered 5, after V lost 0 bases and J lost 11 bases. CDR3 protein: CATSDLRDSGKLFF. The CDR3 DNA sequence: TGTGCCACCAGTGATTTGAGGGACAGCGGCAAACTGTTTTTT.

This chain uses TRBV18 with TRBJ1-5; D ambiguous. The CDR3 has 16 residues. V was clipped by 3 bases and J by 6 bases, with 18 bases between them. The germline V gene encodes CDR1 KGHSH and CDR2 LQKENI. In DNA form, the CDR3 reads TGTGCCAGCTCACCGTTTCCGCCGTCTTCAAGTCAGCCCCAGCATTTT. Translation gives CASSPFPPSSSQPQHF.

A remark on this clone: This same CDR3 is encoded by further DNA sequences in the sample. This chain uses TRBV7-9 with TRBJ1-6; D remains unclear. The CDR3 has 14 residues. The V end lost 5 bases, the J end lost 2 bases, and 7 bases lay between the germline ends. Germline CDR1 SEHNR, CDR2 FQNEAQ (reference sequence). The CDR3 sequence is CASSAGTYNSPLHF. The CDR3 nucleotides read TGTGCCAGCAGCGCGGGCACCTATAATTCACCCCTCCACTTT.

The chain is built from TRBV3-1 (or the pseudogene TRBV3-2) and TRBJ1-2, with D possibly matching TRBD1 (6 bases). Germline V gene data show CDR1 as LGHDT and CDR2 as YNNKEL (reference sequence). This CDR3 contains 15 residues. Trimming removed 0 bases at V and 4 bases at J, with 12 bases between. The chain's CDR3 is CASSQENTGRYGYTF. In DNA, the CDR3 is TGTGCCAGCAGCCAAGAAAATACAGGGCGCTATGGCTACACCTTC.

J is TRBJ2-1 and V is TRBV10-3; 14 positions agree with TRBD2. This CDR3 is 15 amino acids long. Germline trimming cut 5 bases from V and 7 bases from J; bases unmatched to any gene: 4. Per the germline V gene, CDR1 is ENHRY and CDR2 is SYGVKD. CDR3 DNA sequence: TGTGCCATCAGTCAGACTAGCGGGGGGGGGAATGAGCAGTTCTTC. Translated: CAISQTSGGGNEQFF.

This sequence joins TRBV28 and TRBJ2-1, with D perhaps assigned TRBD1 or TRBD2 (6 bases each). V dropped 4 bases and J dropped 10 bases, with 20 bases sitting between them. This CDR3 is 15 amino acids long. Looked up from germline, CDR1 is MDHEN and CDR2 is SYDVKM. The CDR3 spells CASSWPNVGGDEQFF. CDR3 nucleotides: TGTGCCAGCAGTTGGCCTAATGTCGGGGGCGACGAGCAGTTCTTC. The variable domain in full, with the rest retrieved from reference TRBV28 and TRBJ2-1, is DVKVTQSSRYLVKRTGEKVFLECVQDMDHENMFWYRQDPGLGLRLIYFSYDVKMKEKGDIPEGYSVSREKKERFSLILESASTNQTSMYLCASSWPNVGGDEQFFGPGTRLTVL.

This clone was observed a few times. The rearrangement joins TRBV5-1 to TRBJ2-7, with TRBD1 matching over 8 bases. The V segment lost 2 bases and the J segment 1 base; nucleotides outside the gene matches: 5. Germline CDR1 reads SGHRS; CDR2 reads YFSETQ. There are 15 residues in the CDR3. CDR3: CASSFTGGPSYEQYF. The CDR3 coding sequence is TGCGCCAGCAGCTTCACAGGGGGTCCATCCTACGAGCAGTACTTC. Full variable domain (missing parts from reference TRBV5-1 and TRBJ2-7): KAGVTQTPRYLIKTRGQQVTLSCSPISGHRSVSWYQQTPGQGLQFLFEYFSETQRNKGNFPGRFSGRQFSNSRSEMNVSTLELGDSALYLCASSFTGGPSYEQYFGPGTRLTVT.